The 7 T cell receptor beta chains in this list originate from one sample, sequenced in a study of radiotherapy plus CTLA-4 blockade in lung cancer. Produced via immunoSEQ multiplex PCR; TCRdb's table is partial and in-frame only. The top ten clones hold about 9% of a sample with fewer than 65,000 clones, 70% to 80% of them seen once. The sample consisted of peripheral blood, taken from a patient treated with radiotherapy plus ipilimumab. The receptors originated from a human donor with non-small cell lung cancer who had a complete response to radiotherapy plus ipilimumab.

This clone occurred a few times. The CDR3: CASSESRRRDRHGYTF. Written as DNA, the CDR3 is TGCGCCAGCAGTGAGTCGAGGCGGCGAGACCGGCATGGCTACACCTTC. The chain recombines TRBV10-1 with TRBJ1-2; D remains unclear. Germline CDR1 WNHNN, CDR2 SYGVQD (reference sequence). V dropped 0 bases and J dropped 6 bases, with 17 bases sitting between them. CDR3 size: 16 residues.

The chain combines TRBV30 with TRBJ1-4; 8 positions agree with TRBD1. Germline CDR1 and CDR2: GTSNPN and SVGIG (reference sequence). V shed 5 bases, J shed 6 bases, and the junction held 2 bases outside the gene matches. The CDR3 spans 12 residues. The CDR3 DNA reads TGTGCCTGGGACAGGGGTTATGAAAAACTGTTTTTT. Amino acid sequence: CAWDRGYEKLFF.

This clone occurred a few times. The J gene is TRBJ1-1, the V gene TRBV13, with D uncertain. The germline V and J ends were trimmed by 0 bases and 7 bases, with 3 bases remaining between them. CDR1 is PRHDT and CDR2 is FYEKMQ in the germline V gene (reference sequence). This CDR3 has 11 amino acids. The CDR3 DNA sequence: TGTGCCAGCAGCTTAGGTCTTGAAGCTTTCTTT. Protein sequence: CASSLGLEAFF.

The V and J genes are TRBV6-6 and TRBJ1-1; D not certain. The CDR3 covers 13 residues. Between the trimmed V and J ends, which lost 7 bases and 1 base, there was a span of 10 bases. Germline-derived CDR1 and CDR2 are MNHNY and SVGAGI (reference sequence). This CDR3 reads CASTDQANTEAFF. The CDR3 DNA sequence: TGTGCCAGCACTGATCAGGCGAACACTGAAGCTTTCTTT.

The chain uses TRBV7-2 and TRBJ2-1, with D perhaps matching TRBD2 (6 bases). This CDR3 region has 15 residues. V was clipped by 2 bases and J by 0 bases, with 8 bases between them. Germline values: CDR1 SGHTA, CDR2 FQGNSA. The CDR3 DNA reads TGTGCCAGCAGCTTAACGGGAGACTCCTACAATGAGCAGTTCTTC. It yields the protein CASSLTGDSYNEQFF.

The chain uses TRBV4-3 and TRBJ2-1, with TRBD2 as a possible D gene (5 bases). V was cut by 0 bases and J by 3 bases, with 12 bases left in between. This CDR3 spans 16 amino acids. CDR1 is LGHNA and CDR2 is YSLEER in the germline V gene. CDR3: CASSQETSGFYNEQFF. CDR3 DNA: TGCGCCAGCAGCCAAGAAACCTCGGGGTTCTACAATGAGCAGTTCTTC.

This clone was counted once. This sequence joins TRBV6-6 and TRBJ1-6; D not resolved. Trimming removed 0 bases at V and 8 bases at J, with 11 bases between. The CDR3 extends over 15 amino acids. Germline V gene sequence: CDR1 MNHNY, CDR2 SVGAGI (reference sequence). The DNA for the CDR3 is TGTGCCAGCAGTTACTCCGACAAACGAGATTCACCCCTCCACTTT. Translation: CASSYSDKRDSPLHF.